These 22 T cell receptor beta chains were all obtained from the same sample, sequenced in a study of CXCR3-negative and CXCR3-positive naive CD8 T cells. Carrying UMI labels, the TRB cDNA libraries were prepared through 5' RACE. Reanalyzing the 5' RACE reads, TCRdb keeps one entry per CDR3 protein, without DNA. Recorded for this sample: 70,000 to 100,000 distinct CDR3 sequences. Sequenced: naive CXCR3- CD8+ T cells from blood. As for subset: CD45RO-CCR7+CD27+CD95- naive CD8+ T cells lacking CXCR3 (TNR3-). Receptor source: a human donor in good health. Some clones in this sample may be carry-over from other donors' samples.

The gene calls are TRBV14 and TRBJ2-7. There are 15 residues in the CDR3. Germline assignment: CDR1 SGHDN and CDR2 FVKESK. The chain's CDR3 is CASSQEWAEIDEQYF.

This chain links TRBV6-1 with TRBJ1-2. CDR3 length: 13 amino acids. Germline CDR1 reads MNHNS; CDR2 reads SASEGT. CDR3 protein: CASSESLNYGYTF.

The chain joins TRBV5-6 to TRBJ2-2. CDR1 and CDR2 (germline): SGHDT, YYEEEE. The CDR3 sequence is 15 residues long. The CDR3 is CASSLVRGNTGELFF.

The J gene is TRBJ1-2, the V gene TRBV29-1; TCRdb picks TRBD1, but there is no DNA to check that call. CDR3 length: 13 residues. Germline V lookup: CDR1 SQVTM, CDR2 ANQGSEA. Here the CDR3 reads CSVEVDSDYGYTF.

V is TRBV10-3 and J is TRBJ1-2. Germline CDR1 ENHRY, CDR2 SYGVKD. This CDR3 has 13 residues. CDR3 region: CAISDSYHYGYTF.

V gene TRBV28 combines with J gene TRBJ2-3; the D call from TCRdb, TRBD2, cannot be confirmed without DNA. The CDR3 loop spans 13 amino acids. CDR1 is MDHEN and CDR2 is SYDVKM in the germline V gene. CDR3 region: CASSGGSADTQYF.

The chain joins TRBV11-2 to TRBJ1-1; TCRdb selects TRBD1, and the lack of DNA leaves this call unchecked. The germline CDR1 and CDR2 sequences are SGHAT and FQNNGV. This CDR3 spans 15 amino acids. The CDR3 loop is CASSFSGQGATEAFF.

The genes are TRBV12-5 and TRBJ1-1; without DNA, the TCRdb call of TRBD1 cannot be checked. Germline assignment: CDR1 LGHNT and CDR2 FRNRAP. CDR3 size: 16 residues. The CDR3: CASGLDTGGANTEAFF.

The chain employs TRBV12-3 or TRBV12-4 and TRBJ2-3; TCRdb picks TRBD2, but there is no DNA to check that call. The CDR3 has 16 amino acids. This chain's CDR3 is CASSAAGLAGGDTQYF.

The chain couples TRBV7-9 to TRBJ1-1; as DNA is missing, the TRBD1 call by TCRdb cannot be tested. Germline values: CDR1 SEHNR, CDR2 FQNEAQ (reference sequence). CDR3 length: 15 amino acids. This CDR3 is CASSSVQGGTLEAFF.

V is TRBV12-3 or TRBV12-4 and J is TRBJ1-1; TCRdb gives TRBD1 as the D gene, but with no DNA this cannot be confirmed. This CDR3 is built from 15 residues. Here the CDR3 reads CASSLPGTAYTEAFF.

The chain employs TRBV7-2 and TRBJ2-2. Germline CDR1 SGHTA, CDR2 FQGNSA. The CDR3 has 14 amino acids. CDR3 protein: CASSIARSTGELFF.

CDR3 loop: CASTEPGLGSPLHF. The rearrangement joins TRBV7-2 to TRBJ1-6. This CDR3 has 14 amino acids. The V gene's germline CDR1 is SGHTA and CDR2 FQGNSA.

The chain links TRBV7-9 to TRBJ2-3; TCRdb's D call, TRBD2, is unchecked because there is no DNA. CDR3 length: 18 residues. Germline loops: CDR1 SEHNR, CDR2 FQNEAQ (reference sequence). The CDR3 sequence: CASSLDAGLTPSTDTQYF.

The chain links TRBV7-9 to TRBJ2-6; TCRdb's D gene call, TRBD1, goes unchecked for lack of DNA. Germline-derived CDR1 and CDR2 are SEHNR and FQNEAQ (reference sequence). The CDR3 contains 15 residues. The CDR3: CAKGRDRAGANVLTF.

CDR3: CASSRGGADEQYF. The V call is TRBV7-6, the J call TRBJ2-7; the D call of TRBD2 rests on TCRdb alone, since no DNA is present to check it. CDR1 and CDR2 (germline): SGHVS, FNYEAQ. This CDR3 has 13 residues.

The chain has TRBV19 and TRBJ1-1; no DNA is available, so the TRBD1 call from TCRdb remains unchecked. Germline V gene data show CDR1 as LNHDA and CDR2 as SQIVND (reference sequence). CDR3 length equals 14 residues. The CDR3 region is CASSTPGMNTEAFF.

The chain combines TRBV15 with TRBJ2-1; TCRdb's D gene call, TRBD1, goes unchecked for lack of DNA. This CDR3 is built from 14 residues. The germline V gene has CDR1 LNHNV and CDR2 YYDKDF (reference sequence). CDR3: CATSSGTGYNEQFF.

The gene calls are TRBV10-2 and TRBJ2-3; TCRdb's D call of TRBD1 is untestable without DNA. The CDR3 runs 15 residues. Per germline, CDR1 WSHSY and CDR2 SAAADI. CDR3 region: CASSDRGDNTDTQYF.

The chain couples TRBV29-1 to TRBJ2-7; the TCRdb call, TRBD2, lacks DNA for checking. Germline V CDR1 and CDR2: SQVTM, ANQGSEA. This CDR3 region has 17 residues. This CDR3 is CSVEGILAGSETYEQYF.

This chain joins TRBV7-9 and TRBJ2-1. From germline, CDR1 is SEHNR and CDR2 FQNEAQ (reference sequence). The CDR3 covers 13 residues. This CDR3 is CASSLVIDNEQFF.

The genes are TRBV9 and TRBJ2-7; TCRdb returns TRBD2, unconfirmable since there is no DNA. The germline V gene has CDR1 SGDLS and CDR2 YYNGEE. This CDR3 comprises 15 residues. CDR3 amino acids: CASSVTSGSFYEQYF.